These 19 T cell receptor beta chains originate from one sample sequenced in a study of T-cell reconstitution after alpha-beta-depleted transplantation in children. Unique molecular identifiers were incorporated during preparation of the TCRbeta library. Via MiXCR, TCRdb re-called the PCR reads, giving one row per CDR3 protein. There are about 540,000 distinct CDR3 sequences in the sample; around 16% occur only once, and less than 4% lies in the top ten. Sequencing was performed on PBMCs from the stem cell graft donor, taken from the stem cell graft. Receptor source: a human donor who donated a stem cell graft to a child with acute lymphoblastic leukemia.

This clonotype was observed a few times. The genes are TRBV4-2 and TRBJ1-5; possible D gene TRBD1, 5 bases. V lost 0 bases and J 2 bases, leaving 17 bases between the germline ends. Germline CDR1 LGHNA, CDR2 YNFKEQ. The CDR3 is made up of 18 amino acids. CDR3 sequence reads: CASSQDPTRDLGNQPQHF. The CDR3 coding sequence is TGTGCCAGCAGCCAAGACCCAACCCGGGACTTGGGCAATCAGCCCCAGCATTTT.

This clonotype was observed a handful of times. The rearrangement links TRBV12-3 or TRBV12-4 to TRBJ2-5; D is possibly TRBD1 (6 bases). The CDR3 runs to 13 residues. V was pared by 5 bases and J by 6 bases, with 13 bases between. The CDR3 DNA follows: TGTGCCAGCAGTCCACAGGGTAGAAAGACCCAGTACTTC. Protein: CASSPQGRKTQYF.

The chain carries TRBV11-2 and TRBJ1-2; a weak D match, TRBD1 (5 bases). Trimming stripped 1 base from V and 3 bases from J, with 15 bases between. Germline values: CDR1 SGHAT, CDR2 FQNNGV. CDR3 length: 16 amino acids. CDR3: CASSLGIRVGDYGYTF. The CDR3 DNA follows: TGTGCCAGCAGCTTAGGTATAAGGGTGGGGGACTATGGCTACACCTTC.

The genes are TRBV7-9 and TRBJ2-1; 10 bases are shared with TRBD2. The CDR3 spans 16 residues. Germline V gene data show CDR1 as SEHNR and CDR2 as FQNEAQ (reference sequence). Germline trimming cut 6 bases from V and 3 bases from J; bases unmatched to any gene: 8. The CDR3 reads CASSPASGRGYNEQFF. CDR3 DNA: TGTGCCAGCAGTCCAGCTAGCGGGAGAGGCTACAATGAGCAGTTCTTC.

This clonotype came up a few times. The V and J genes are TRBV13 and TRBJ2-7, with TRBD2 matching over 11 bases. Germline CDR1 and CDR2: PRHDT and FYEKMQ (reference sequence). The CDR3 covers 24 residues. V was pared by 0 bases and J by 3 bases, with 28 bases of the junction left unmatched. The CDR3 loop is CASSLGGRSYRGLAVNTGIYEQYF. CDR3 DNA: TGTGCCAGCAGCTTAGGAGGGCGGTCCTACCGGGGACTAGCGGTAAACACTGGCATCTACGAGCAGTACTTC.

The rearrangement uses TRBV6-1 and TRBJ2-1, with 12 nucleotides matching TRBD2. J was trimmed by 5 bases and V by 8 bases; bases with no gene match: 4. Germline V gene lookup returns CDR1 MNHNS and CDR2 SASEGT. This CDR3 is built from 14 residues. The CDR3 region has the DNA TGTGCCAGCGAGCGGACTAGCGGGAACAATGAGCAGTTCTTC. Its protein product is CASERTSGNNEQFF.

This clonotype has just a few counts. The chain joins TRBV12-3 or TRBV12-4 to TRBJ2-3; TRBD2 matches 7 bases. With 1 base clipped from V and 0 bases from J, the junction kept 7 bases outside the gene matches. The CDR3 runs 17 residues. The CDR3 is CASSLGPSGYSTDTQYF. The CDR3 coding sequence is TGTGCCAGCAGTTTAGGGCCTAGCGGATATAGCACAGATACGCAGTATTTT.

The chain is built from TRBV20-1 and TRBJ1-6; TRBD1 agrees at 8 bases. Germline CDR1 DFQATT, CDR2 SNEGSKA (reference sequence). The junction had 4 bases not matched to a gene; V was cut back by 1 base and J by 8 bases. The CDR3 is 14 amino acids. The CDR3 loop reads CSARVGQVDSPLHF. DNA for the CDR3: TGCAGTGCTAGAGTGGGACAGGTTGATTCACCCCTCCACTTT.

Written as DNA, the CDR3 is TGCGCCAGCAGCTTCGGCCCCCCTCCGGATACGCAGTATTTT. Amino acids: CASSFGPPPDTQYF. This sequence joins TRBV5-1 and TRBJ2-3; D is undetermined. The CDR3 extends over 14 amino acids. Trimming cost V 2 bases and J 6 bases, with 13 bases left between them. Germline V gives CDR1 SGHRS, CDR2 YFSETQ.

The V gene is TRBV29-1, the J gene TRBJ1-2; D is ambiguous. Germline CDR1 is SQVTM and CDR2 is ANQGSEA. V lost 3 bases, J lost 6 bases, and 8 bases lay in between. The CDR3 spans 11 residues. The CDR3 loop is CSVEATNGYTF. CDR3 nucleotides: TGCAGCGTTGAGGCAACAAATGGCTACACCTTC.

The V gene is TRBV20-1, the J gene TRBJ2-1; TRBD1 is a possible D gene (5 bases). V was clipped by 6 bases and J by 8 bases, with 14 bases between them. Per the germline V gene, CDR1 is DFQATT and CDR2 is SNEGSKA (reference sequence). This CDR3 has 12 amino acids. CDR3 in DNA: TGCAGTGCGATCCTCAGGGTCGATGAGCAGTTCTTC. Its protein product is CSAILRVDEQFF.

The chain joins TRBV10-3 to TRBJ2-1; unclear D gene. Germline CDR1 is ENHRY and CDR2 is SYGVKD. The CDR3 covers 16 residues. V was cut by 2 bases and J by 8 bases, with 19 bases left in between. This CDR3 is CAISEGPGAETYEQFF. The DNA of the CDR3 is TGTGCCATCAGTGAGGGGCCCGGAGCTGAGACGTATGAGCAGTTCTTC.

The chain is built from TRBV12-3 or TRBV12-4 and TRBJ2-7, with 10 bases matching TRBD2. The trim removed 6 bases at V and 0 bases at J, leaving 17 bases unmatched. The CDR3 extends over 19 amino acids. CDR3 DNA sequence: TGTGCCAGCAGCCCAGGACTAGCGGAGGCCTCTCGTAGCTCCTACGAGCAGTACTTC. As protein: CASSPGLAEASRSSYEQYF.

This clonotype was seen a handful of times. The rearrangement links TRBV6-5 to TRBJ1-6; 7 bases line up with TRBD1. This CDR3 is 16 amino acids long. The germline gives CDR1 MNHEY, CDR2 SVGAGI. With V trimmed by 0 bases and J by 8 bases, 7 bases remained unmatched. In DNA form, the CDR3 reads TGTGCCAGCAGTTACTCCACAGGGGAGGGTCATTCACCCCTCCACTTT. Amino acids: CASSYSTGEGHSPLHF.

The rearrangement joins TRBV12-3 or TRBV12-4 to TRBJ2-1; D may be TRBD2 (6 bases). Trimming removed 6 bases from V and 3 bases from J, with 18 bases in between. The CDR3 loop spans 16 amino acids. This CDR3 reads CASSLSSRRVYNEQFF. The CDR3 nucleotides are TGTGCCAGCAGCCTCTCCTCCAGGAGGGTCTACAATGAGCAGTTCTTC.

CDR3 loop: CAVAGFTDTQYF. Here the CDR3 DNA reads TGTGCTGTAGCGGGATTCACAGATACGCAGTATTTT. The rearrangement joins TRBV6-2 or TRBV6-3 to TRBJ2-3, with 8 bases that match TRBD2. CDR3 length equals 12 residues. Germline lookup yields CDR1 MNHEY and CDR2 SVGEGT.

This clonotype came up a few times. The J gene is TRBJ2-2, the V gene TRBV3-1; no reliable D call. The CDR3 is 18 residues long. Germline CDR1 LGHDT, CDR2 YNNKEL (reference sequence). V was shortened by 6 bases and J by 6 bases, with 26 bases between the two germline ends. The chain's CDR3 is CASRGLRVAVGKPGELFF. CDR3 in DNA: TGTGCCAGCAGGGGCTTAAGGGTAGCCGTTGGTAAACCCGGGGAGCTGTTTTTT.

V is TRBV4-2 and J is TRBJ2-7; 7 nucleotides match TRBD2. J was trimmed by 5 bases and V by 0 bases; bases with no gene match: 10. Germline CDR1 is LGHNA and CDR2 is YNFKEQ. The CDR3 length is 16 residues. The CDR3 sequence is CASSQEFGEGGHEQYF. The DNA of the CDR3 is TGTGCCAGCAGCCAAGAATTTGGGGAGGGAGGCCACGAGCAGTACTTC.

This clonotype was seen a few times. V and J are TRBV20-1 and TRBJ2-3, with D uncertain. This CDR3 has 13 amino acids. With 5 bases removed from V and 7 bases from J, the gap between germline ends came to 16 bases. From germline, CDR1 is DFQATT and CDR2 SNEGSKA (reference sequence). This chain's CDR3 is CSAPQTWGNTQYF. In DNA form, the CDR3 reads TGCAGTGCTCCCCAAACGTGGGGAAATACGCAGTATTTT.